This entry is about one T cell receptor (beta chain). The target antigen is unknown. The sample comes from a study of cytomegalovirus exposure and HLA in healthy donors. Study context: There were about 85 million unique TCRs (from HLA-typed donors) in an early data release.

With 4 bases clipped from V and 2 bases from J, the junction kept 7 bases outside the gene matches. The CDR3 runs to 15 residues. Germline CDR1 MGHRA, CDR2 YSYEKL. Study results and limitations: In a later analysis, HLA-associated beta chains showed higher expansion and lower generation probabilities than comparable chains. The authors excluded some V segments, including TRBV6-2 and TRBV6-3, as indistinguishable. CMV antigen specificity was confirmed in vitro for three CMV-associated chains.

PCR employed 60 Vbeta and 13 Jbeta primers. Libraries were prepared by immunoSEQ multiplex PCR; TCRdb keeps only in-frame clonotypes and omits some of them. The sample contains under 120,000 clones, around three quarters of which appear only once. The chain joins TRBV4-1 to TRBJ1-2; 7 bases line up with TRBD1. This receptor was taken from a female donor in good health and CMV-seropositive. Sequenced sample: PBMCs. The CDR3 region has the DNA TGCGCCAGCAGCCTCCAAGACAGGGCAAACTATGGCTACACCTTC. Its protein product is CASSLQDRANYGYTF.